Listed here are 11 T cell receptor beta chains from one sample, sequenced in a study of blood T cells in healthy people across ages. Sample-barcoded 5' priming and a J-beta primer mix drove a second PCR of about 7 to 12 cycles. TCRdb used MiXCR to reprocess the 5' RACE reads, holding one entry per CDR3 protein. The sample has about 1.4 million distinct CDR3 sequences, roughly 59% seen once. What was sequenced was blood. The receptor set was obtained from a man younger than 35 in good health.

This chain connects TRBV6-2 or TRBV6-3 to TRBJ2-7, with 8 bases identical to TRBD1. The CDR3 is 14 amino acids. V shed 5 bases and J 2 bases; nucleotides not matched to a gene: 5. CDR1 and CDR2 (germline): MNHEY, SVGEGT. The CDR3 DNA reads as TGTGCCAGCAGTGCGGGACAGGCCGCCTACGAGCAGTACTTC. Translated: CASSAGQAAYEQYF.

The CDR3 nucleotides are TGTGCCAGCAGCAAGGGGAATAGGCAAGAGACCCAGTACTTC. Translating it yields CASSKGNRQETQYF. The chain is built from TRBV21-1 and TRBJ2-5; the DNA was not compared with TRBD2, the D call given in the table. TRBV21-1 is deemed a pseudogene. This CDR3 is 14 amino acids long.

CDR3 nucleotide sequence: TGTGCCAGCAGCGTAAACCCAACCTCCTCCGATTTCTACTATGGCTACACCTTC. Translating gives CASSVNPTSSDFYYGYTF. V usage is TRBV9 and J usage is TRBJ1-2; D not certain. Germline loops: CDR1 SGDLS, CDR2 YYNGEE. The V end was cut by 1 base, the J end by 3 bases, with 22 bases between. The CDR3 spans 18 residues.

The sample holds a few counts of this clonotype. The J gene is TRBJ2-5, the V gene TRBV6-5; 7 nucleotides agree with TRBD1. V dropped 6 bases and J dropped 3; count of bases not matched to a gene: 4. Germline CDR1 is MNHEY and CDR2 is SVGAGI. The CDR3 has 13 amino acids. The CDR3 sequence: CASSRQGKETQYF. The CDR3 coding sequence is TGTGCCAGCAGCCGACAGGGCAAAGAGACCCAGTACTTC.

As concerns this clonotype: The junction departs from germline at one end; a sequencing error may be responsible. The genes are TRBV6-2 or TRBV6-3 and TRBJ2-1; a possible D gene is TRBD1 (6 bases). CDR3 length: 16 residues. Germline loops: CDR1 MNHEY, CDR2 SVGEGT. For the CDR3, the DNA is TGTGCCAGCACTATCATACAGGGAGAGGGGTACAATGGGCAGTTCTTC. This translates into CASTIIQGEGYNGQFF.

The chain has TRBV5-1 and TRBJ2-1, with 8 bases that match TRBD2. The V gene's germline CDR1 is SGHRS and CDR2 YFSETQ. This CDR3 is built from 16 residues. V lost 4 bases to trimming and J lost 7 bases; unmatched junction nucleotides: 13. CDR3 sequence (DNA): TGCGCCAGCAGCCCCAACACGGGACTAGACTATAATGAGCAGTTCTTC. It specifies CASSPNTGLDYNEQFF.

This chain connects TRBV12-3 or TRBV12-4 to TRBJ2-1, with D unclear. Deletions cut 0 bases from V and 8 bases from J, with 5 bases between. The CDR3 contains 12 residues. The CDR3 is CASSLAQDEQFF. CDR3 DNA: TGTGCCAGCAGTTTAGCCCAAGATGAGCAGTTCTTC.

This clonotype was seen a handful of times. The gene calls are TRBV11-2 and TRBJ2-4; no clear D gene. The J call is uncertain, as TRBJ2-7 better fits the DNA end. CDR3 length: 12 amino acids. Per the germline V gene, CDR1 is SGHAT and CDR2 is FQNNGV. The CDR3 DNA reads as TGTGCCAGCAGGGAGACATTGGCCGAGCAGTACTTC. Translated: CASRETLAEQYF.

This clonotype was detected only a few times. The V and J genes are TRBV28 and TRBJ2-7; 11 bases are shared with TRBD2. The CDR3 is made up of 15 amino acids. Looked up from germline, CDR1 is MDHEN and CDR2 is SYDVKM. With 6 bases clipped from V and 2 bases from J, the junction kept 6 bases outside the gene matches. This CDR3 reads CASSQTSGGPYEQYF. The CDR3 nucleotides read TGTGCCAGCAGCCAAACTAGCGGGGGCCCCTACGAGCAGTACTTC.

This clonotype was counted only a few times. The chain employs TRBV7-2 and TRBJ2-4; TRBD2 might be the D (5 bases). Per the germline V gene, CDR1 is SGHTA and CDR2 is FQGNSA. CDR3 length: 15 residues. V lost 4 bases, J lost 2 bases, and 12 bases lay in between. CDR3 loop: CASSSFLGTKNIQYF. CDR3 bases: TGTGCCAGCAGCTCCTTCCTCGGGACCAAAAACATTCAGTACTTC.

The chain is built from TRBV7-2 and TRBJ2-7; 7 bases agree with TRBD2. The DNA matches TRBJ2-5 better at its end, which makes the J call doubtful. The length of the CDR3 is 19 residues. Germline assignment: CDR1 SGHTA and CDR2 FQGNSA. CDR3: CASSLFSARIGQAGETQYF. The CDR3 nucleotides read TGTGCCAGCAGCTTATTCTCGGCGAGGATAGGGCAAGCGGGGGAGACCCAGTACTTC.